The clone carrying this T cell receptor beta chain was counted many times. The antigen is undetermined. V lost 4 bases and J lost 7; bases outside the gene matches: 1. Per germline, CDR1 WSHSY and CDR2 SAAADI. There are 13 residues in the CDR3. Noted treatment: oral pan-JAK inhibitor, 5-10 mg twice daily. The data were obtained in a study of CD8+ T cells in alopecia areata. The overall study: Treated patients received oral tofacitinib, 5 to 10 mg twice daily. Once tofacitinib had been taken for 6 to 18 months, 6 months off drug followed.

Whole-study results and caveats: Patients displayed less clarity in TCR sharing than mice, a finding possibly related to HLA. Many expanded lesional clones remained in scalp and blood on tofacitinib.

It was cDNA, reverse transcribed from extracted RNA, that served as the sequencing template. Generated by immunoSEQ multiplex PCR, the TCRdb table keeps only in-frame clones and is missing some. Found here are 150,000 to 200,000 clones, 60% of them singletons; the top ten hold approximately 1%. This sequence was found in a human donor with alopecia areata. V gene TRBV10-2 combines with J gene TRBJ1-6, with TRBD1 identical over 7 bases. The input for sequencing was CD4+ T cells sorted from blood, taken at week 24, from a patient treated with tofacitinib. This CDR3 is CASSGQGNSPLHF. For the CDR3, the DNA is TGCGCCAGCAGTGGACAGGGCAATTCACCCCTCCACTTT.